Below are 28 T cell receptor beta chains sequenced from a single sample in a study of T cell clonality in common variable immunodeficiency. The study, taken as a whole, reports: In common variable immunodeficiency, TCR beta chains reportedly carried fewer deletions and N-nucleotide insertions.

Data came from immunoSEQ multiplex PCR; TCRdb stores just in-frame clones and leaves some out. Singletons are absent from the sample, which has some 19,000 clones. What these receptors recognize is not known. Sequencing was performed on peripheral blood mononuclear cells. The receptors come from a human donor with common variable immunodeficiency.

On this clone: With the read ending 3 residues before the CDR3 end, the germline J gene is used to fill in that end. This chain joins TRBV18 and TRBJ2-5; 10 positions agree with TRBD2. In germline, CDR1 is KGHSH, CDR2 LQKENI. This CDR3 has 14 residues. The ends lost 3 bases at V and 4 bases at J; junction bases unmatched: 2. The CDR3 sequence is CASSPRLAGETQYF. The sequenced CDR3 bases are TGTGCCAGCTCACCGAGACTAGCGGGAGAGACC.

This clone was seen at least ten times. CDR3: CSPQGQDRASEQFF. The DNA read from the CDR3 is TGCAGTCCTCAGGGACAGGACAGGGCGAGTGAG. This chain connects TRBV20-1 to TRBJ2-1, with 8 nucleotides matching TRBD1. The read is 3 residues too short to cover the CDR3 end, so that end is filled in from the germline J gene. This CDR3 spans 14 amino acids. After removal of 8 bases from V and 9 bases from J, the junction contained 15 bases not matched to a gene. Germline V lookup: CDR1 DFQATT, CDR2 SNEGSKA (reference sequence).

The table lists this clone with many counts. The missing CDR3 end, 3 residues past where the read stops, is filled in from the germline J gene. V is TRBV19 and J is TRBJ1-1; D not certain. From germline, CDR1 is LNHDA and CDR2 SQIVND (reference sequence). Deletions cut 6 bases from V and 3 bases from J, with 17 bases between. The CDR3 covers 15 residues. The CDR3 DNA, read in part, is TGTGCCAGTAGACCCTCGGAGCGGCAGCACACTGAA. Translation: CASRPSERQHTE. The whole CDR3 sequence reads CASRPSERQHTEAFF.

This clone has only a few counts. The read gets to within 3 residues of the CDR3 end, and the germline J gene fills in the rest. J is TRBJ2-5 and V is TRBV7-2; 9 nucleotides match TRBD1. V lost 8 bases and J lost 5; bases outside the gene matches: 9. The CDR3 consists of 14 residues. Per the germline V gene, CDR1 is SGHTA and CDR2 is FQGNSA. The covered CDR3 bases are TGTGCCAGCCGAATACAGGGGGCATGGGAGACC. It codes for CASRIQGAWET. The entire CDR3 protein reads CASRIQGAWETQYF.

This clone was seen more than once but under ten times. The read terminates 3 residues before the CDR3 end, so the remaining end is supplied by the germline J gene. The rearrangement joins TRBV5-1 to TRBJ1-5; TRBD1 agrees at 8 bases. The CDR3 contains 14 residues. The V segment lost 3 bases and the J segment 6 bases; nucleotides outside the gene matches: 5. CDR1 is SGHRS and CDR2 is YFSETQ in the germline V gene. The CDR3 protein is CASSSGQGSQPQHF. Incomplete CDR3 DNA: TGCGCCAGCAGCTCAGGACAGGGTAGTCAGCCC. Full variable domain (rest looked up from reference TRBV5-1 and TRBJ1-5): KAGVTQTPRYLIKTRGQQVTLSCSPISGHRSVSWYQQTPGQGLQFLFEYFSETQRNKGNFPGRFSGRQFSNSRSEMNVSTLELGDSALYLCASSSGQGSQPQHFGDGTRLSIL.

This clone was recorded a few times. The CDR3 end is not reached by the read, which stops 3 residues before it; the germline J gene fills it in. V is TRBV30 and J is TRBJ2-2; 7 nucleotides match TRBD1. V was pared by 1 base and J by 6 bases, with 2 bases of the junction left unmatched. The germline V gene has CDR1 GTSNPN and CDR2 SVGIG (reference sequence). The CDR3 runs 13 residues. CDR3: CAWSGTGPGELFF. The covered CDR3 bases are TGTGCCTGGAGTGGGACAGGTCCCGGGGAG.

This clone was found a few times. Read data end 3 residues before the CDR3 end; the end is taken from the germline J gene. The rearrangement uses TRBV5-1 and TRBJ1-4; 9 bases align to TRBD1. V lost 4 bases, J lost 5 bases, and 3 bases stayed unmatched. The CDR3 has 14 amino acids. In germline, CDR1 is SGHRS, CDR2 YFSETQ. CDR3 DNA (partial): TGCGCCAGCAGCCCCGGGACAGGGAATGAAAAA. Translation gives CASSPGTGNEK. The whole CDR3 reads CASSPGTGNEKLFF. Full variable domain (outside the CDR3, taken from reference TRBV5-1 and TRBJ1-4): KAGVTQTPRYLIKTRGQQVTLSCSPISGHRSVSWYQQTPGQGLQFLFEYFSETQRNKGNFPGRFSGRQFSNSRSEMNVSTLELGDSALYLCASSPGTGNEKLFFGSGTQLSVL.

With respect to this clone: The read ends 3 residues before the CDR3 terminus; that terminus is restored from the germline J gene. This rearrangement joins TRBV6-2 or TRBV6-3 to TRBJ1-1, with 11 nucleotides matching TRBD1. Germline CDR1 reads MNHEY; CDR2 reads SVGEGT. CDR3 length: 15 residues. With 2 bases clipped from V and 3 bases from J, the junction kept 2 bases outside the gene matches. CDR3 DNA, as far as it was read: TGTGCCAGCAGTTACCCGGGACAGGGGGACACTGAA. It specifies CASSYPGQGDTE. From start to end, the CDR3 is CASSYPGQGDTEAFF.

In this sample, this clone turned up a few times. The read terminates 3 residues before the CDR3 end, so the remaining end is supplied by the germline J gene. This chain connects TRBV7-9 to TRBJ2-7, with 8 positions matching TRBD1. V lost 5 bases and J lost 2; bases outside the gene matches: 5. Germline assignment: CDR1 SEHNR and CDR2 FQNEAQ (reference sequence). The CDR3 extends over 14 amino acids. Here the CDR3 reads CASSGPDRAYEQYF. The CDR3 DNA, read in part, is TGTGCCAGCAGCGGACCGGACAGGGCCTACGAG.

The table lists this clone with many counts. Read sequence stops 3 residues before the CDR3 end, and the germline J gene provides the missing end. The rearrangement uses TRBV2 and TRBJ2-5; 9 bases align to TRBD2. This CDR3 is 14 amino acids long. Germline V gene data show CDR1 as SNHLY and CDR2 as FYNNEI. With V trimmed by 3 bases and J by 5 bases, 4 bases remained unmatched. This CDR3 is CASSDGGGAETQYF. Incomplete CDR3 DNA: TGTGCCAGCAGTGACGGCGGGGGGGCCGAGACC.

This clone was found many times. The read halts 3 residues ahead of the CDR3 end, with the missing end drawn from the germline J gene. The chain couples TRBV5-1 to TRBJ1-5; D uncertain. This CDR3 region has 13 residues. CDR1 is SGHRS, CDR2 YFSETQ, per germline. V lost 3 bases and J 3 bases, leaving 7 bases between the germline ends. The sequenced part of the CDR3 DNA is TGCGCCAGCAGCTCCACGGTCAATCAGCCC. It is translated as CASSSTVNQP. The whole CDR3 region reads CASSSTVNQPQHF.

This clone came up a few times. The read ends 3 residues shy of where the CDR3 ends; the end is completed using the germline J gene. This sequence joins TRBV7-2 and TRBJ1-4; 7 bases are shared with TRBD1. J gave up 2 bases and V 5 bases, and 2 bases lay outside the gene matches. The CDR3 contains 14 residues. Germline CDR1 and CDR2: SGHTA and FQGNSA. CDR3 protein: CASSPDRTNEKLFF. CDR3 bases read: TGTGCCAGCAGCCCGGACAGGACTAATGAAAAA.

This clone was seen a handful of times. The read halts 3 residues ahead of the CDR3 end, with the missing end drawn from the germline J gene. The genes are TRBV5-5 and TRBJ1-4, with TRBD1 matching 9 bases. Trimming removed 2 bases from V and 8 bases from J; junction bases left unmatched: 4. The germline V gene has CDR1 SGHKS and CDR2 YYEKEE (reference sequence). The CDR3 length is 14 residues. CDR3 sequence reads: CASSFGQGSEKLFF. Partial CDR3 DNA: TGTGCCAGCAGCTTTGGACAGGGGAGCGAAAAA.

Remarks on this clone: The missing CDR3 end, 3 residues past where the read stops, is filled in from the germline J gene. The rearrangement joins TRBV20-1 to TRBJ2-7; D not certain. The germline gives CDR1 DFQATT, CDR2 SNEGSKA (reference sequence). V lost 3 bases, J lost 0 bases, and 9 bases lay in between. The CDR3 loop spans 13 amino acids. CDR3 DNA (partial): TGCAGTGCTAGGGCGGAGAGCTCCTACGAG. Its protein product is CSARAESSYE. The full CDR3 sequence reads CSARAESSYEQYF.

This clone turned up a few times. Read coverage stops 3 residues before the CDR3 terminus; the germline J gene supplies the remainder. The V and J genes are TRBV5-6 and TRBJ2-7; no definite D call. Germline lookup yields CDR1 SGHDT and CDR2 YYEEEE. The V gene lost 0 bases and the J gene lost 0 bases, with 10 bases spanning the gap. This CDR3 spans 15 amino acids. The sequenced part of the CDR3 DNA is TGTGCCAGCAGCTTGGCACAGTGGAGCTCCTACGAG. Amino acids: CASSLAQWSSYE. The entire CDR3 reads CASSLAQWSSYEQYF.

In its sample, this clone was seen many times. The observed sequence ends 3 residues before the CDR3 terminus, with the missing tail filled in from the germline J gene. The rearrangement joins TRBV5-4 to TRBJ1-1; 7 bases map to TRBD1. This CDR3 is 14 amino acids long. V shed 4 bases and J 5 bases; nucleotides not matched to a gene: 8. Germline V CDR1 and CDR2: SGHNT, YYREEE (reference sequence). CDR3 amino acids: CASSTNRGSTEAFF. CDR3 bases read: TGTGCCAGCAGCACTAACAGGGGAAGTACTGAA.

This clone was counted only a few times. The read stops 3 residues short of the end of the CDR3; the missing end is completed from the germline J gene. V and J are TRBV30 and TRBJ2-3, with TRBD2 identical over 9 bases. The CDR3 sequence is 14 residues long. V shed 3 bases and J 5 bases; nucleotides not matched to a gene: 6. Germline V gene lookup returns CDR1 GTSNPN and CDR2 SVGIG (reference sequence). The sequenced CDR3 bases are TGTGCCTGGAGGAAGGCGGGGGGGCTAGATACG. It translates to CAWRKAGGLDT. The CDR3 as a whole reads CAWRKAGGLDTQYF.

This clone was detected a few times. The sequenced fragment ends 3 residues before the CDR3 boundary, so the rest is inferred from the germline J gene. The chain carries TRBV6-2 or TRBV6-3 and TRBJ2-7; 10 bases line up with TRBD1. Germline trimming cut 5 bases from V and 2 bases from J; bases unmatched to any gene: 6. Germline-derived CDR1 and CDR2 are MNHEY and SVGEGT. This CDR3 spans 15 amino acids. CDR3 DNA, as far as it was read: TGTGCCAGCAGTGACAGGGGGCGCAGTCCCTACGAG. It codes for CASSDRGRSPYE. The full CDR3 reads CASSDRGRSPYEQYF.

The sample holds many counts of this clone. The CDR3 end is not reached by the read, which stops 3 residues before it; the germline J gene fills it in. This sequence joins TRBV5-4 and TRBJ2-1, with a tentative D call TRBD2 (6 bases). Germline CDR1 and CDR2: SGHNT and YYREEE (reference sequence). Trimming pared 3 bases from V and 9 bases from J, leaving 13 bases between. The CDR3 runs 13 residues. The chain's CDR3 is CASSSGLGIEQFF. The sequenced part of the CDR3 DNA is TGTGCCAGCAGCTCGGGACTGGGCATTGAG. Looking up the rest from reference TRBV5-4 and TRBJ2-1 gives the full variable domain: ETGVTQSPTHLIKTRGQQVTLRCSSQSGHNTVSWYQQALGQGPQFIFQYYREEENGRGNFPPRFSGLQFPNYSSELNVNALELDDSALYLCASSSGLGIEQFFGPGTRLTVL.

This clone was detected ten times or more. The CDR3 DNA, read in part, is TGTGCCAGCTCACCCTCGACAGAGAACACTGAA. Its translation is CASSPSTENTE. The whole CDR3 protein reads CASSPSTENTEAFF. The gene calls are TRBV18 and TRBJ1-1; tentatively, D is TRBD1 (5 bases). The CDR3 extends 3 residues past the end of the read, so its final part is completed from the germline J gene. CDR3 size: 14 residues. CDR1 KGHSH and CDR2 LQKENI come from the germline V gene. Trimming took 3 bases from V and 1 from J, leaving 9 bases between them.

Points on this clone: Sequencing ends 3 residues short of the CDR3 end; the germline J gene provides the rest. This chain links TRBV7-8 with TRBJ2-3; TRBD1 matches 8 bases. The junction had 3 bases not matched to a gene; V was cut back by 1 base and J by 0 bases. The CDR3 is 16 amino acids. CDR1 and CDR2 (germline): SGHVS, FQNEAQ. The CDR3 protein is CASSLDRDRSTDTQYF. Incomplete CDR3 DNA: TGTGCCAGCAGCTTAGACCGGGACAGGAGCACAGATACG.

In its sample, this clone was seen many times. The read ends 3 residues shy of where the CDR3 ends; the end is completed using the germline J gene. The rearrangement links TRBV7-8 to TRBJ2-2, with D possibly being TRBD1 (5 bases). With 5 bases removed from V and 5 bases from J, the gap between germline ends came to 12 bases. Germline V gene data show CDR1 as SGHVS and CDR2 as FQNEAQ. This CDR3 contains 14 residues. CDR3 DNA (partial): TGTGCCAGCAGCGGGCAGGGTCCGACCGGGGAG. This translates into CASSGQGPTGE. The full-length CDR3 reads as CASSGQGPTGELFF.

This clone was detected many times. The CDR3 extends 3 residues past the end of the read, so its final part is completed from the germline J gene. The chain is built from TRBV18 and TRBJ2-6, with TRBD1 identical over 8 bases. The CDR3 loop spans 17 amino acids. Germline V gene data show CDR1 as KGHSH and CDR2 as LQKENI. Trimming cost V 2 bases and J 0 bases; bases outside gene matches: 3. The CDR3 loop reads CASSPRGQDSGANVLTF. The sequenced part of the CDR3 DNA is TGTGCCAGCTCACCAAGGGGACAGGACTCTGGGGCCAACGTC.

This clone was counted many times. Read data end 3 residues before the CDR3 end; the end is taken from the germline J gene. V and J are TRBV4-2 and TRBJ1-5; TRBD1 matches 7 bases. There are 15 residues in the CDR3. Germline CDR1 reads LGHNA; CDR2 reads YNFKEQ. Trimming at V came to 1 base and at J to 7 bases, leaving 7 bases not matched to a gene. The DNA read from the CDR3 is TGTGCCAGCAGCCAAGGGGGAGCAGGGGGACAGCCC. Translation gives CASSQGGAGGQP. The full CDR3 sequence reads CASSQGGAGGQPQHF.

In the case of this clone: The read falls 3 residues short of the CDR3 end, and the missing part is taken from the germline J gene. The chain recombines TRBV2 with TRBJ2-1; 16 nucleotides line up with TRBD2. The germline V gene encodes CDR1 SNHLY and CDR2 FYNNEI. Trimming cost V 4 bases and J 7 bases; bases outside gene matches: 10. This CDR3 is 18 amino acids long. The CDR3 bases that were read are TGTGCCAGCAGTGCGTGGGGGACTAGCGGGAGGGCGGAAAATGAG. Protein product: CASSAWGTSGRAENE. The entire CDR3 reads CASSAWGTSGRAENEQFF.

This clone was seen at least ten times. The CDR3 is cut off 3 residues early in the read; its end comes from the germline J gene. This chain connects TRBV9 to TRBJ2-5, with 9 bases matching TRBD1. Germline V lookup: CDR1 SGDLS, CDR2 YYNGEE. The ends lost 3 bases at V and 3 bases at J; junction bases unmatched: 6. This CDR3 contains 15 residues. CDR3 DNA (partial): TGTGCCAGCAGCGAGGAGACAGGGGGAGAAGAGACC. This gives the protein CASSEETGGEET. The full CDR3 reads CASSEETGGEETQYF.

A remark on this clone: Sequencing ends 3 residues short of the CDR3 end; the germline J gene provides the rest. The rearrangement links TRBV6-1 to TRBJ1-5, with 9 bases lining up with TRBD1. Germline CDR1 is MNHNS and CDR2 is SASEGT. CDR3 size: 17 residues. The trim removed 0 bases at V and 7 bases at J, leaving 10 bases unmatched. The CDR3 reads CASSEAHGTGIRQPQHF. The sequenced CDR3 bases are TGTGCCAGCAGTGAAGCGCATGGGACAGGGATACGACAGCCC.

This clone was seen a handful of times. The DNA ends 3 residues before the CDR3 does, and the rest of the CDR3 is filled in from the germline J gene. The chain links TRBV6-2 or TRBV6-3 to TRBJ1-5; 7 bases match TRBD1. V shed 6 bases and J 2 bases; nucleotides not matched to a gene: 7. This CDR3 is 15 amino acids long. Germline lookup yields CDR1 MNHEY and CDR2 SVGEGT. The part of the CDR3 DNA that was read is TGTGCCAGCAGACCCACAGGGGAGGGCAATCAGCCC. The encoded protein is CASRPTGEGNQP. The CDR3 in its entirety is CASRPTGEGNQPQHF.